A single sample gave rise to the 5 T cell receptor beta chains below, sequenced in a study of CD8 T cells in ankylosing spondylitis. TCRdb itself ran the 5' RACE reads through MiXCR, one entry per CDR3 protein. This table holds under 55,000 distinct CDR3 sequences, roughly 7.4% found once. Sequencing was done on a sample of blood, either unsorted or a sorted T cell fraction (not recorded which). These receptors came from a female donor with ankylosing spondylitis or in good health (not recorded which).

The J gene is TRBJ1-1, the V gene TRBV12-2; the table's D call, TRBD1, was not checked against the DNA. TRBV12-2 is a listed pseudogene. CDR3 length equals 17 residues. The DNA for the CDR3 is TGTGCAAGTCGCTACGTCCCGGGACAGGGAGCAAACACTGAAGCTTTCTTT. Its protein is CASRYVPGQGANTEAFF.

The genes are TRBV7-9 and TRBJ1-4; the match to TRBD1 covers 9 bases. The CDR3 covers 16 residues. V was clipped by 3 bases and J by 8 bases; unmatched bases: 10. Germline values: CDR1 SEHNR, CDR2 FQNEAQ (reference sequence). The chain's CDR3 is CASSFARQGVKEKLFF. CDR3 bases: TGTGCCAGCAGCTTTGCAAGACAGGGGGTTAAGGAAAAACTGTTTTTT.

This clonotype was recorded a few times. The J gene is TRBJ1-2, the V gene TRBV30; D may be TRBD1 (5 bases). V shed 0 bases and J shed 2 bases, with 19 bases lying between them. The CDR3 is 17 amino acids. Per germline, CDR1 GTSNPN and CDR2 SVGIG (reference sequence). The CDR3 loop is CAWSVRGGKNDNYGYTF. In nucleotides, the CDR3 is TGTGCCTGGAGTGTACGGGGGGGTAAAAATGACAACTATGGCTACACCTTC.

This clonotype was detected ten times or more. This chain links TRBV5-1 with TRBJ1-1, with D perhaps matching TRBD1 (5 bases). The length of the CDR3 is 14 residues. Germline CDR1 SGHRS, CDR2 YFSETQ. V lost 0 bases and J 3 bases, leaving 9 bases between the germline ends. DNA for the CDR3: TGCGCCAGCAGCTTGGCCGGGACCTACACTGAAGCTTTCTTT. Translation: CASSLAGTYTEAFF.

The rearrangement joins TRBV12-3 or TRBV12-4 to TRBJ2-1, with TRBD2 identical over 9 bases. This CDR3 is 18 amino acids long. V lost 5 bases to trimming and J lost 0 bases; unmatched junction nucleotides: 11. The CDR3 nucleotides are TGTGCCAGCAGTCTCCCGGGACTAGCTGCTAGCTCCTACAATGAGCAGTTCTTC. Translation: CASSLPGLAASSYNEQFF.